Listed below are T cell receptor beta chains from one sample, sequenced in a study of response to subunit inactivated influenza vaccine. TCRdb re-called the RT-PCR reads through MiXCR, storing one row per CDR3 protein. The data contain 500,000 to 600,000 distinct CDR3 sequences, around 11% of them singletons. These data also formed part of another study, on T cells expressing NK-cell markers.

This sample comprised PBMCs from blood, obtained on the day of vaccination. Source of these receptors: a man aged 45-65 years who received an inactivated influenza vaccine. The CDR3 runs from the conserved cysteine through the conserved F or W. Each record gives: D gene, CDR3 length, V gene, J gene, clone size, CDR3 protein, CDR3 DNA. A D gene is named only where the DNA matches it firmly. Expanded clones get a size class; other rows say once, few or many, or leave the size out.

D: TRBD2
length: 23
V: TRBV20-1
J: TRBJ2-3
size: few
CDR3: CSAVNTSSGALAAEYLLYNTQYF
DNA: TGCAGTGCCGTTAATACCTCTAGCGGGGCCCTAGCGGCAGAATATCTCCTTTACAATACGCAGTATTTT

D: -
length: 16
V: TRBV11-2
J: TRBJ2-3
size: few
CDR3: CASSLLLVGGTDTQYF
DNA: TGTGCCAGCAGCTTATTACTAGTCGGTGGCACAGATACGCAGTATTTT

D: -
length: 16
V: TRBV3-1
J: TRBJ2-5
size: -
CDR3: CASSHPPGQRQETQYF
DNA: TGTGCCAGCAGCCATCCACCGGGACAACGACAAGAGACCCAGTACTTC

D: -
length: 13
V: TRBV20-1
J: TRBJ2-1
size: many
CDR3: CSVTASSYNEQFF
DNA: TGCAGTGTTACAGCCAGCTCCTACAATGAGCAGTTCTTC

D: -
length: 13
V: TRBV6-2/TRBV6-3
J: TRBJ1-2
size: -
CDR3: CASNPNAGYGYTF
DNA: TGTGCCAGCAACCCCAACGCCGGCTATGGCTACACCTTC

D: -
length: 15
V: TRBV28
J: TRBJ2-7
size: -
CDR3: CASRAPKWREVEQYF
DNA: TGTGCCAGCAGGGCTCCAAAGTGGAGGGAAGTGGAGCAGTACTTC

D: -
length: 17
V: TRBV5-1
J: TRBJ2-4
size: -
CDR3: CASSLWGGTPPEGIQYF
DNA: TGCGCCAGCAGCTTGTGGGGCGGGACTCCGCCGGAGGGCATTCAGTACTTC

D: -
length: 14
V: TRBV10-3
J: TRBJ2-1
size: few
CDR3: CAISDHSSYNEQFF
DNA: TGTGCCATCAGTGACCACAGCTCCTACAATGAGCAGTTCTTC

D: -
length: 15
V: TRBV4-1
J: TRBJ1-2
size: -
CDR3: CASSQEWQGAYGYTF
DNA: TGCGCCAGCAGCCAAGAGTGGCAGGGAGCCTATGGCTACACCTTC

D: -
length: 15
V: TRBV28
J: TRBJ2-3
size: many
CDR3: CASSLGRGSTDTQYF
DNA: TGTGCCAGCAGTTTAGGACGGGGGAGCACAGATACGCAGTATTTT

D: TRBD2
length: 18
V: TRBV7-2
J: TRBJ2-1
size: few
CDR3: CASSLAASGESSYNEQFF
DNA: TGTGCCAGCAGCTTAGCGGCTAGCGGAGAGAGCTCCTACAATGAGCAGTTCTTC

D: TRBD2
length: 16
V: TRBV12-3/TRBV12-4
J: TRBJ2-2
size: -
CDR3: CASSRGTRGNTGELFF
DNA: TGTGCCAGCAGTCGAGGGACTAGAGGGAACACCGGGGAGCTGTTTTTT

D: -
length: 15
V: TRBV5-4
J: TRBJ1-6
size: few
CDR3: CASSLFDRRDSPLHF
DNA: TGTGCCAGCAGCCTATTTGACAGGAGGGACTCACCCCTCCACTTT

D: TRBD2
length: 15
V: TRBV15
J: TRBJ2-7
size: few
CDR3: CATSRDRGLGLEQYF
DNA: TGTGCCACCAGCAGAGATCGGGGACTAGGGTTGGAGCAGTACTTC

D: TRBD2
length: 15
V: TRBV20-1
J: TRBJ2-2
size: many
CDR3: CSARRPSGPTGELFF
DNA: TGCAGTGCTAGACGTCCTAGCGGACCGACCGGGGAGCTGTTTTTT

D: -
length: 16
V: TRBV5-1
J: TRBJ1-2
size: -
CDR3: CASGTGEILKNYGYTF
DNA: TGCGCCAGCGGGACGGGGGAAATTCTAAAGAACTATGGCTACACCTTC

D: TRBD2
length: 17
V: TRBV3-1
J: TRBJ2-1
size: -
CDR3: CASSPGLAGALYNEQFF
DNA: TGTGCCAGCAGCCCGGGACTAGCGGGGGCTCTCTACAATGAGCAGTTCTTC

D: -
length: 11
V: TRBV12-3/TRBV12-4
J: TRBJ1-1
size: few
CDR3: CASSFPGKAFF
DNA: TGTGCCAGCAGTTTCCCGGGGAAAGCTTTCTTT

D: -
length: 14
V: TRBV7-9
J: TRBJ2-5
size: -
CDR3: CASSLISGQETQYF
DNA: TGTGCCAGCAGCTTAATTTCTGGACAAGAGACCCAGTACTTC

D: -
length: 16
V: TRBV20-1
J: TRBJ2-4
size: few
CDR3: CSAIPGRRTFGNIQYF
DNA: TGCAGTGCTATCCCCGGACGGCGGACGTTTGGGAACATTCAGTACTTC

D: -
length: 13
V: TRBV4-2
J: TRBJ2-3
size: few
CDR3: CASRADSTDTQYF
DNA: TGTGCCAGCAGGGCGGACAGCACAGATACGCAGTATTTT

D: TRBD1
length: 14
V: TRBV7-8
J: TRBJ2-1
size: -
CDR3: CASRDRGGYNEQFF
DNA: TGTGCCAGCAGGGACAGGGGAGGGTACAATGAGCAGTTCTTC

D: -
length: 12
V: TRBV7-9
J: TRBJ2-7
size: many
CDR3: CASTRGLDEQYF
DNA: TGTGCCAGTACCAGGGGTCTTGACGAGCAGTACTTC

D: TRBD2
length: 16
V: TRBV5-5
J: TRBJ2-1
size: few
CDR3: CASSLVGLAGDNEQFF
DNA: TGTGCCAGCAGCTTGGTGGGACTAGCGGGAGACAATGAGCAGTTCTTC

D: -
length: 14
V: TRBV7-6
J: TRBJ2-1
size: -
CDR3: CASSADRSYNEQFF
DNA: TGTGCCAGCAGCGCAGACAGGTCCTACAATGAGCAGTTCTTC

D: TRBD1
length: 15
V: TRBV29-1
J: TRBJ2-7
size: few
CDR3: CSVTTGGLAFHEQYF
DNA: TGCAGCGTTACAACAGGGGGGCTAGCGTTCCACGAGCAGTACTTC

D: -
length: 14
V: TRBV29-1
J: TRBJ2-2
size: few
CDR3: CSVEEAYNTGELFF
DNA: TGCAGCGTTGAAGAAGCCTATAACACCGGGGAGCTGTTTTTT

D: TRBD2
length: 17
V: TRBV5-1
J: TRBJ2-3
size: -
CDR3: CASSLGPGLAGGDTQYF
DNA: TGCGCCAGCAGCTTGGGACCGGGACTAGCGGGAGGAGATACGCAGTATTTT

D: -
length: 11
V: TRBV11-2
J: TRBJ2-1
size: -
CDR3: CASSLGIGQFF
DNA: TGTGCCAGCAGCTTAGGCATTGGGCAGTTCTTC

D: TRBD2
length: 17
V: TRBV5-6
J: TRBJ2-2
size: few
CDR3: CASNQLLAGANTGELFF
DNA: TGTGCCAGCAACCAATTACTAGCGGGGGCGAACACCGGGGAGCTGTTTTTT

D: -
length: 15
V: TRBV7-2
J: TRBJ2-3
size: -
CDR3: CASSLIASGTDTQYF
DNA: TGTGCCAGCAGCTTAATCGCTAGCGGCACAGATACGCAGTATTTT

D: -
length: 14
V: TRBV10-3
J: TRBJ2-7
size: -
CDR3: CAIRDGHATYEQYF
DNA: TGTGCCATCAGAGACGGACACGCAACCTACGAGCAGTACTTC

D: TRBD2
length: 15
V: TRBV7-8
J: TRBJ2-7
size: many
CDR3: CASSLELAASYEQYF
DNA: TGTGCCAGCAGCTTAGAACTAGCGGCCTCCTACGAGCAGTACTTC

D: TRBD2
length: 15
V: TRBV28
J: TRBJ2-2
size: -
CDR3: CARFRTSYKGGELFF
DNA: TGTGCCAGATTCCGGACTAGCTACAAGGGCGGGGAGCTGTTTTTT

D: -
length: 13
V: TRBV12-3/TRBV12-4
J: TRBJ2-5
size: -
CDR3: CASSFGYQGTQYF
DNA: TGTGCCAGCAGTTTTGGGTACCAGGGGACCCAGTACTTC

D: TRBD1
length: 14
V: TRBV4-3
J: TRBJ2-7
size: many
CDR3: CASSRRQGSYEQYF
DNA: TGCGCCAGCAGCCGCAGACAGGGTTCCTACGAGCAGTACTTC

D: -
length: 15
V: TRBV2
J: TRBJ2-5
size: many
CDR3: CASVLAITFQETQYF
DNA: TGTGCCAGCGTCCTTGCAATAACCTTCCAAGAGACCCAGTACTTC

D: -
length: 13
V: TRBV5-1
J: TRBJ1-2
size: -
CDR3: CASSLLGVDGYTF
DNA: TGCGCCAGCAGCTTGCTAGGGGTGGATGGCTACACCTTC

D: TRBD1
length: 16
V: TRBV7-9
J: TRBJ2-2
size: few
CDR3: CASSRGTGRNTGELFF
DNA: TGTGCCAGCAGCCGAGGGACAGGAAGGAACACCGGGGAGCTGTTTTTT

D: -
length: 12
V: TRBV7-2
J: TRBJ2-1
size: few
CDR3: CASSFGLGEQFF
DNA: TGTGCCAGCAGCTTCGGCTTGGGTGAGCAGTTCTTC

D: -
length: 15
V: TRBV4-1
J: TRBJ1-1
size: many
CDR3: CASSQDEQSLTEAFF
DNA: TGCGCCAGCAGCCAAGATGAGCAATCATTAACTGAAGCTTTCTTT

D: TRBD2
length: 19
V: TRBV5-6
J: TRBJ2-3
size: -
CDR3: CASSLVGPGTSGRTDTQYF
DNA: TGTGCCAGCAGCTTAGTTGGCCCCGGGACTAGCGGGCGCACAGATACGCAGTATTTT

D: TRBD1
length: 13
V: TRBV2
J: TRBJ2-7
size: -
CDR3: CARGTGVSYEQYF
DNA: TGTGCCAGGGGGACAGGGGTCTCCTACGAGCAGTACTTC